This T cell receptor beta chain was observed in a study of blood T cell repertoires in COVID-19. Authors' analysis steps: Researchers report that nucleated cell counts were estimated from reference gene primer amplification. This table comes from immunoSEQ multiplex PCR, and its TCRdb copy is limited to in-frame clones, with some not included. V, J and clone size reflect that table, while D and trimming were determined from the DNA. Seen here are roughly 200,000 clones, 84% observed once, and the top ten hold around 4%. V lost 1 base and J 5 bases, leaving 12 bases between the germline ends. The CDR3 length is 14 residues. CDR1 SGHRS and CDR2 YFSETQ come from the germline V gene.

Sequencing was done on a sample of peripheral blood. The rearrangement uses TRBV5-1 and TRBJ2-5; perhaps TRBD2 as D (6 bases). This receptor was identified in a man aged 50-59 years with active or convalescent COVID-19. Written as DNA, the CDR3 is TGCGCCAGCAGCTTGATGGGCGGGGTGGAGACCCAGTACTTC. Translation: CASSLMGGVETQYF.